Each of the 10 T cell receptor beta chains below was sequenced from the same sample in a study of regulatory T cells in long-lasting Graves disease. Researchers made TCR beta libraries by using iRepertoire HTBI primers and running Arm-PCR on CDR3 regions. From the multiplex PCR reads, TCRdb called clonotypes with MiXCR, one entry per CDR3 protein. This sample has 450,000 or so distinct CDR3 sequences, with around 20% found just once. Described time point: persistent/refractory GD, antithyroid drugs over 5 years with positive TRAb. PBMC RNA served as the TCR library source. This specimen was peripheral blood mononuclear cells (PBMCs), taken when the disease was refractory, from a patient treated with antithyroid drugs. These receptors came from a female donor with Graves disease.

This clonotype appeared many times. The J gene is TRBJ2-4, the V gene TRBV10-3; tentative D call: TRBD1 (5 bases). V gave up 10 bases and J gave up 6 bases, with 16 bases separating them. CDR1 and CDR2 (germline): ENHRY, SYGVKD. The CDR3 contains 13 residues. The CDR3 reads CATTLDQGNIQYF. CDR3 DNA sequence: TGTGCCACCACCCTGGACCAGGGAAACATTCAGTACTTC.

This clonotype has a count of ten or more. The chain is built from TRBV28 and TRBJ2-7; weak D call: TRBD2 (6 bases). Germline V lookup: CDR1 MDHEN, CDR2 SYDVKM. With 5 bases removed from V and 2 bases from J, the gap between germline ends came to 16 bases. The CDR3 length is 15 residues. The CDR3 DNA is TGTGCCAGCAGTCAAGGACCGGGACTGACCTACGAGCAGTACTTC. Protein product: CASSQGPGLTYEQYF.

This clonotype was observed at least ten times. V is TRBV12-3 or TRBV12-4 and J is TRBJ1-1; D is unclear. The length of the CDR3 is 13 residues. V dropped 1 base and J dropped 3 bases, with 6 bases sitting between them. CDR3 bases: TGTGCCAGCAGTTTAGGGGTTGACACTGAAGCTTTCTTT. This translates into CASSLGVDTEAFF.

This clonotype was counted only a few times. The junction shows a germline mismatch at one end, possibly a read error. This chain joins TRBV13 and TRBJ2-3; TRBD2 matches at 12 bases. This CDR3 has 14 residues. Germline V gene sequence: CDR1 PRHDT, CDR2 FYEKMQ (reference sequence). CDR3 coding DNA: TGCGCCAGCAGCGGCGGGACTAGCGGGTATACGCAGTATTTT. It specifies CASSGGTSGYTQYF.

There are a few counts of this clonotype. The chain has TRBV4-2 and TRBJ1-1; no firm D call. V was clipped by 0 bases and J by 1 base, with 9 bases between them. The germline gives CDR1 LGHNA, CDR2 YNFKEQ. The CDR3 sequence is 15 residues long. CDR3 in amino acids: CASSQETNGNTEAFF. In DNA, the CDR3 is TGTGCCAGCAGCCAAGAGACCAACGGGAACACTGAAGCTTTCTTT.

A few counts support this clonotype. The CDR3: CASSSRQGLADSPLHF. The CDR3 DNA reads TGTGCCAGCAGCTCGAGACAGGGCCTCGCGGATTCACCCCTCCACTTT. This chain uses TRBV11-2 with TRBJ1-6; the match to TRBD1 covers 7 bases. CDR1 is SGHAT, CDR2 FQNNGV, per germline. The V segment lost 4 bases and the J segment 8 bases; nucleotides outside the gene matches: 11. This CDR3 spans 16 amino acids.

The chain is built from TRBV9 and TRBJ2-7; TRBD2 agrees at 8 bases. The germline CDR1 and CDR2 sequences are SGDLS and YYNGEE. Trimming took 4 bases from V and 6 from J; bases not matched to a gene: 15. This CDR3 region has 16 residues. Written as DNA, the CDR3 is TGTGCCAGCAGCCCCCGACTAGCGAGCCCGTCGGGCGAGCAGTACTTC. It specifies CASSPRLASPSGEQYF.

This chain joins TRBV6-5 and TRBJ1-5; maybe TRBD1 (5 bases). The CDR3 length is 16 residues. Trimming stripped 2 bases from V and 7 bases from J, with 18 bases between. The germline V gene encodes CDR1 MNHEY and CDR2 SVGAGI. The CDR3 DNA reads TGTGCCAGCAGTTACCTTCGAGGGGTCTCAAGCCAGCCCCAGCATTTT. Amino acid sequence: CASSYLRGVSSQPQHF.

This clonotype has at least ten counts. V gene TRBV20-1 combines with J gene TRBJ2-5, with D perhaps matching TRBD2 (7 bases). The CDR3 runs 12 residues. The germline V gene encodes CDR1 DFQATT and CDR2 SNEGSKA (reference sequence). The V gene lost 4 bases and the J gene lost 3 bases, with 9 bases spanning the gap. For the CDR3, the DNA is TGCAGTGCTACGGGGGGCGAAGAGACCCAGTACTTC. Amino acid sequence: CSATGGEETQYF.

This clonotype appeared many times. The rearrangement uses TRBV20-1 and TRBJ2-7, with no clear D. The V gene lost 6 bases and the J gene lost 2 bases, with 8 bases spanning the gap. The CDR3 extends over 11 amino acids. The germline CDR1 and CDR2 sequences are DFQATT and SNEGSKA (reference sequence). The CDR3 loop reads CSAPVAYEQYF. CDR3 bases: TGCAGTGCCCCCGTAGCCTACGAGCAGTACTTC.